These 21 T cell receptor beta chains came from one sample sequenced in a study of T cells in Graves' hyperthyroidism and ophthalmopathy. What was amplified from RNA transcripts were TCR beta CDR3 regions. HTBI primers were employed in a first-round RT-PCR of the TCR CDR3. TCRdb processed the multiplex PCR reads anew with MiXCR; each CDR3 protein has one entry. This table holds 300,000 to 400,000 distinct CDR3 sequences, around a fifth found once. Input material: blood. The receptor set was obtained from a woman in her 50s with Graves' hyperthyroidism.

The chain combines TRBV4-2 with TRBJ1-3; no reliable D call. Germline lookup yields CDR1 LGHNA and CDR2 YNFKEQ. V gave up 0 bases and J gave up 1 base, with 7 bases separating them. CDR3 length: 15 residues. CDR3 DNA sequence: TGTGCCAGCAGCCAAGACGGAGGTTCTGGAAACACCATATATTTT. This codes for CASSQDGGSGNTIYF.

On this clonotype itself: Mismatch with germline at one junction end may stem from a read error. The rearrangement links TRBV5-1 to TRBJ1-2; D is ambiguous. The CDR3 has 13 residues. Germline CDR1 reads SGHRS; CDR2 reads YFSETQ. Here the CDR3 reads CASSVSGNYDYTF. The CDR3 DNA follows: TGCGCCAGCAGCGTGTCGGGGAACTATGACTACACCTTC.

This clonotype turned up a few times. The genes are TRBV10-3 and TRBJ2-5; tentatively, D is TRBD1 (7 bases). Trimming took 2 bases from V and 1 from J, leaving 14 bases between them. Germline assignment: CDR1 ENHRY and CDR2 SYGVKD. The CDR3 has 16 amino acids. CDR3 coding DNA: TGTGCCATCAGTGAGCACAACAGGGGACTCCAAGAGACCCAGTACTTC. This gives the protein CAISEHNRGLQETQYF.

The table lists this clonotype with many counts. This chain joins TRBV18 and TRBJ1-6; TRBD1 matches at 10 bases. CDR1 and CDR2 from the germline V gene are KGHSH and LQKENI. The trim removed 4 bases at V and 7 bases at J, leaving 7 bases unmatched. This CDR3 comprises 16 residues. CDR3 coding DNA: TGTGCCAGCTCACGGGGACAGGGGCGAATCAATTCACCCCTCCACTTT. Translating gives CASSRGQGRINSPLHF.

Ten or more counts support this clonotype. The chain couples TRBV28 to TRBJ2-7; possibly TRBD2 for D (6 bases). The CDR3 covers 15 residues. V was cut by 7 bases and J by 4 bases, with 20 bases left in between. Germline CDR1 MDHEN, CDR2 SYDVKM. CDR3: CASTQGGYSFYEQYF. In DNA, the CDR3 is TGTGCCAGCACCCAAGGAGGGTATTCTTTTTACGAGCAGTACTTC.

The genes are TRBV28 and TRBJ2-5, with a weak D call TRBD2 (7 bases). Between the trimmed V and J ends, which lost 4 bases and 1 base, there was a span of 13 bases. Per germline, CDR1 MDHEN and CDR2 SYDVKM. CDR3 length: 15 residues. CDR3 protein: CASSSWGGAQETQYF. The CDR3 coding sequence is TGTGCCAGCAGTTCTTGGGGGGGGGCCCAAGAGACCCAGTACTTC.

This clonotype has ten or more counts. CDR3 protein: CASSFPTGGSGGNTIYF. The CDR3 coding sequence is TGTGCCAGCAGCTTTCCTACAGGGGGTTCGGGTGGAAACACCATATATTTT. V gene TRBV11-2 combines with J gene TRBJ1-3; the match to TRBD1 covers 8 bases. Germline CDR1 reads SGHAT; CDR2 reads FQNNGV. V lost 3 bases and J lost 3; bases outside the gene matches: 10. This CDR3 spans 17 amino acids.

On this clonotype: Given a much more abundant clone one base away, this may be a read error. The CDR3 DNA sequence: TGTGCCAGCAGTTCCCGGGACAGGGGGGCCTACGAGCAGTACTTC. This sequence encodes CASSSRDRGAYEQYF. This sequence joins TRBV28 and TRBJ2-7, with TRBD1 identical over 11 bases. V lost 4 bases and J lost 2; bases outside the gene matches: 4. Germline values: CDR1 MDHEN, CDR2 SYDVKM. The CDR3 extends over 15 amino acids.

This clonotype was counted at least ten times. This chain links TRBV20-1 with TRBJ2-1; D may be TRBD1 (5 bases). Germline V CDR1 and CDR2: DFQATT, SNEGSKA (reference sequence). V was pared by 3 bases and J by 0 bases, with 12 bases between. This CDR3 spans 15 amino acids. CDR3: CSASGAPSSYNEQFF. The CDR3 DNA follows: TGCAGTGCTAGTGGGGCTCCGAGCTCCTACAATGAGCAGTTCTTC.

The CDR3 bases are TGCAGCGTTGAAGGGGCCTTCTCCGGGGAGCTGTTTTTT. As protein: CSVEGAFSGELFF. The rearrangement uses TRBV29-1 and TRBJ2-2; D not certain. CDR1 is SQVTM and CDR2 is ANQGSEA in the germline V gene. V was cut by 1 base and J by 6 bases, with 9 bases left in between. The CDR3 is made up of 13 amino acids.

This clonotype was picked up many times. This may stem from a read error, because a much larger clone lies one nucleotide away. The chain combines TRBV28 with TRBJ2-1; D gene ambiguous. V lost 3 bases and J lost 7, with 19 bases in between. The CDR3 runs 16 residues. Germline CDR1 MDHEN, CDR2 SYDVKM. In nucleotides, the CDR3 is TGTGCCAGCAGTTTGGCCGAAGACCTTCTCAGGAATGAGCAGTTCTTC. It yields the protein CASSLAEDLLRNEQFF.

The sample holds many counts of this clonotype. This CDR3 reads CATSSFFQGGPNTEAFF. The CDR3 DNA sequence: TGTGCCACCAGCAGCTTCTTTCAGGGAGGTCCGAACACTGAAGCTTTCTTT. This rearrangement joins TRBV15 to TRBJ1-1, with D possibly TRBD1 on 5 matching bases. The CDR3 spans 17 residues. The germline CDR1 and CDR2 sequences are LNHNV and YYDKDF (reference sequence). The ends were cut back, 3 bases at V and 1 base at J, with 18 bases in the middle. Looking up the rest from reference TRBV15 and TRBJ1-1 gives the full variable domain: DAMVIQNPRYQVTQFGKPVTLSCSQTLNHNVMYWYQQKSSQAPKLLFHYYDKDFNNEADTPDNFQSRRPNTSFCFLDIRSPGLGDTAMYLCATSSFFQGGPNTEAFFGQGTRLTVV.

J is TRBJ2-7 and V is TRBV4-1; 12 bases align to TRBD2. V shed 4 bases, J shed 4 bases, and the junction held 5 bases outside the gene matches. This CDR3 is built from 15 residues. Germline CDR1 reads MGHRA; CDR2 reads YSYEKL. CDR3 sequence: CASSPMTSGGYEQYF. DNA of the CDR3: TGCGCCAGCAGCCCAATGACTAGCGGGGGTTACGAGCAGTACTTC.

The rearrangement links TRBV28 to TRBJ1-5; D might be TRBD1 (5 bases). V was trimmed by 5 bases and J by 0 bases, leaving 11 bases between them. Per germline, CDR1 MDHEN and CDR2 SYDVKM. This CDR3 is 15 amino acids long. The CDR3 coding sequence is TGTGCCAGCAGTGGGACTGTGTATAGCAATCAGCCCCAGCATTTT. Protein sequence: CASSGTVYSNQPQHF.

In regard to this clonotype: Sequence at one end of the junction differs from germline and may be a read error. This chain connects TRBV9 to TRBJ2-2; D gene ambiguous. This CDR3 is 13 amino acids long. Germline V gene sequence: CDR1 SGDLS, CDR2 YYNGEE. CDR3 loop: CGSSVGPTGELFF. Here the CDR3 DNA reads TGTGGCAGCAGCGTAGGCCCCACCGGGGAGCTGTTTTTT.

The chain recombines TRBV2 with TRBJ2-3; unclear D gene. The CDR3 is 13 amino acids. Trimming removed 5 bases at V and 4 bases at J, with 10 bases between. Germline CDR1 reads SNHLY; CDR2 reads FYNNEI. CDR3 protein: CASSLKGSDTQYF. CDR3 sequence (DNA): TGTGCCAGCAGTTTAAAGGGATCAGATACGCAGTATTTT.

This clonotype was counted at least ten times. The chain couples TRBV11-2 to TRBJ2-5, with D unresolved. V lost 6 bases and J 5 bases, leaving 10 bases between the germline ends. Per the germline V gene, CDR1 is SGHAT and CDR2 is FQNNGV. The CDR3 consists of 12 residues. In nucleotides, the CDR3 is TGTGCCAGCAGGCCCCGACGGGAGACCCAGTACTTC. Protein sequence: CASRPRRETQYF.

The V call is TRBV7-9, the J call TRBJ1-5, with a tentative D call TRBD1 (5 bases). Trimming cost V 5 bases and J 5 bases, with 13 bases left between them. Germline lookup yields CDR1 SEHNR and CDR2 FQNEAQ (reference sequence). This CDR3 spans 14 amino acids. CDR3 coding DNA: TGTGCCAGCAGCCCGGACGGGGGGGATCAGCCCCAGCATTTT. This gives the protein CASSPDGGDQPQHF.

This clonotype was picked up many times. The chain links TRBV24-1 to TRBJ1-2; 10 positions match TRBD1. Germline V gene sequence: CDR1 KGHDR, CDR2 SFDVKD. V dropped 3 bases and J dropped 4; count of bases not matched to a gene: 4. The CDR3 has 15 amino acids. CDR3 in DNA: TGTGCCACCAGTGATCGGGACAGGGGAGGCTATGGCTACACCTTC. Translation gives CATSDRDRGGYGYTF.

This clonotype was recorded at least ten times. CDR3 sequence: CASSAAGVSNSGANVLTF. The DNA of the CDR3 is TGTGCCAGCAGTGCTGCTGGGGTCTCCAACTCTGGGGCCAACGTCCTGACTTTC. The chain is built from TRBV28 and TRBJ2-6; D gene uncertain. CDR3 length: 18 residues. Trimming stripped 5 bases from V and 0 bases from J, with 17 bases between. Germline V lookup: CDR1 MDHEN, CDR2 SYDVKM. The variable domain in full, completed from reference TRBV28 and TRBJ2-6, reads DVKVTQSSRYLVKRTGEKVFLECVQDMDHENMFWYRQDPGLGLRLIYFSYDVKMKEKGDIPEGYSVSREKKERFSLILESASTNQTSMYLCASSAAGVSNSGANVLTFGAGSRLTVL.

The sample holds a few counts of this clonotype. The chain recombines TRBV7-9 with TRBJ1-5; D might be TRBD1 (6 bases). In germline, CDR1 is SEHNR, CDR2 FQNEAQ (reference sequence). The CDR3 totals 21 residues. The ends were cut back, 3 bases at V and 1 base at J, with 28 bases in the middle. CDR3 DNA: TGTGCCAGCAGCTTTCTCCCCAACGCGGAGGTCGGGACACTCAGCAATCAGCCCCAGCATTTT. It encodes CASSFLPNAEVGTLSNQPQHF.